A single sample gave rise to the 17 T cell receptor beta chains below, sequenced in a study of T-cell memory formation after mild COVID-19. TCRdb ran MiXCR on the 5' RACE reads and lists one entry per CDR3 protein. The repertoire holds 75,000 to 95,000 distinct CDR3 sequences, with about 15% as singletons. Material: PBMCs or a T cell subset sorted from them (not recorded which). Receptor source: a man in his late teens or twenties who had mild COVID-19 (a few samples of this study predate the infection). Cell type and time point are not known.

The chain couples TRBV5-4 to TRBJ2-3, with 7 bases that match TRBD1. Germline lookup yields CDR1 SGHNT and CDR2 YYREEE (reference sequence). J was trimmed by 3 bases and V by 5 bases; bases with no gene match: 6. This CDR3 comprises 14 residues. The DNA of the CDR3 is TGTGCCAGCAGGGTAACAGGGGTTACAGATACGCAGTATTTT. Its translation: CASRVTGVTDTQYF.

V is TRBV6-1 and J is TRBJ1-2; 10 bases agree with TRBD1. This CDR3 has 15 residues. Germline V lookup: CDR1 MNHNS, CDR2 SASEGT. The V and J ends lost 4 bases and 3 bases, in that order; junction bases with no gene match: 5. In nucleotides, the CDR3 is TGTGCCAGCAGTGGAGGGACAGGGGTTGACTATGGCTACACCTTC. It is translated as CASSGGTGVDYGYTF.

This rearrangement joins TRBV5-1 to TRBJ1-1; D may be TRBD1 (6 bases). Trimming removed 6 bases at V and 2 bases at J, with 17 bases between. Germline V lookup: CDR1 SGHRS, CDR2 YFSETQ. The CDR3 loop spans 15 amino acids. In DNA, the CDR3 is TGCGCCAGCAAAGTAACGTACAGGGCTAACACTGAAGCTTTCTTT. Residues: CASKVTYRANTEAFF.

Many counts were recorded for this clonotype. The rearrangement links TRBV4-1 to TRBJ2-7; D gene uncertain. The CDR3 is made up of 14 amino acids. The V end lost 4 bases, the J end lost 6 bases, and 16 bases lay between the germline ends. Germline V gene data show CDR1 as MGHRA and CDR2 as YSYEKL. The chain's CDR3 is CASSPTLGALEQYF. Here the CDR3 DNA reads TGCGCCAGCAGCCCCACGTTGGGTGCTCTCGAGCAGTACTTC.

This clonotype has a handful of counts. This sequence joins TRBV5-1 and TRBJ1-2; no clear D gene. This CDR3 has 18 residues. The V gene's germline CDR1 is SGHRS and CDR2 YFSETQ. The V gene lost 0 bases and the J gene lost 3 bases, with 21 bases spanning the gap. The CDR3 region is CASSLVGADSLLYYGYTF. DNA for the CDR3: TGCGCCAGCAGCTTGGTTGGCGCAGACTCTTTACTTTACTATGGCTACACCTTC. Based on the CDR3 plus reference TRBV5-1 and TRBJ1-2, the full variable domain is KAGVTQTPRYLIKTRGQQVTLSCSPISGHRSVSWYQQTPGQGLQFLFEYFSETQRNKGNFPGRFSGRQFSNSRSEMNVSTLELGDSALYLCASSLVGADSLLYYGYTFGSGTRLTVV.

The J gene is TRBJ2-5, the V gene TRBV7-2; possibly TRBD1 or TRBD2 for D (5 bases each). The V and J ends lost 5 bases and 4 bases respectively, with 23 bases between them. There are 17 residues in the CDR3. Germline loops: CDR1 SGHTA, CDR2 FQGNSA. The CDR3 bases are TGTGCCAGCAGCCCACCCGATCCGGGACGGGAAGGAGAGACCCAGTACTTC. It codes for CASSPPDPGREGETQYF.

The rearrangement joins TRBV10-3 to TRBJ2-2, with a tentative D call TRBD2 (6 bases). This CDR3 contains 15 residues. Germline-derived CDR1 and CDR2 are ENHRY and SYGVKD. Between the trimmed V and J ends, which lost 2 bases and 4 bases, there was a span of 11 bases. CDR3 protein: CAISEIGGPTGELFF. The CDR3, as DNA: TGTGCCATCAGTGAGATCGGGGGACCCACCGGGGAGCTGTTTTTT.

The chain joins TRBV11-2 to TRBJ1-3, with D perhaps TRBD1 (5 bases). The CDR3 has 16 residues. Deletions cut 6 bases from V and 0 bases from J, with 15 bases between. Germline V gene sequence: CDR1 SGHAT, CDR2 FQNNGV. The CDR3 coding sequence is TGTGCCAGCAGTTCTTCCCTGGGGGTCTCTGGAAACACCATATATTTT. Translated: CASSSSLGVSGNTIYF.

This clonotype has just a few counts. The chain links TRBV20-1 to TRBJ2-5; 9 positions match TRBD2. This CDR3 is built from 16 residues. CDR1 and CDR2 from the germline V gene are DFQATT and SNEGSKA (reference sequence). Germline trimming cut 5 bases from V and 5 bases from J; bases unmatched to any gene: 15. CDR3 sequence (DNA): TGCAGTGCTGTTCCCGAGGTAGCGGGGGAGTTGGAGACCCAGTACTTC. This translates into CSAVPEVAGELETQYF.

V and J are TRBV19 and TRBJ2-1; D not resolved. The CDR3 runs to 15 residues. V was clipped by 5 bases and J by 0 bases, with 11 bases between them. Germline values: CDR1 LNHDA, CDR2 SQIVND (reference sequence). The CDR3 DNA is TGTGCCAGTAGTCTGGCACACTCCTCCTACAATGAGCAGTTCTTC. Translation gives CASSLAHSSYNEQFF. Based on the CDR3 plus reference TRBV19 and TRBJ2-1, the full variable domain is DGGITQSPKYLFRKEGQNVTLSCEQNLNHDAMYWYRQDPGQGLRLIYYSQIVNDFQKGDIAEGYSVSREKKESFPLTVTSAQKNPTAFYLCASSLAHSSYNEQFFGPGTRLTVL.

This clonotype was recorded at least ten times. The rearrangement links TRBV11-2 to TRBJ2-3; no firm D call. This CDR3 is built from 15 residues. V was clipped by 5 bases and J by 0 bases, with 12 bases between them. Germline-derived CDR1 and CDR2 are SGHAT and FQNNGV. This CDR3 reads CASSPTPLSTDTQYF. The CDR3 coding sequence is TGTGCCAGCAGCCCGACACCTCTAAGCACAGATACGCAGTATTTT.

The CDR3 sequence is CASSYSGGAGTGELFF. In DNA form, the CDR3 reads TGTGCCAGCAGTTACTCCGGTGGGGCCGGGACCGGGGAGCTGTTTTTT. The chain combines TRBV6-5 with TRBJ2-2; perhaps TRBD1 as D (5 bases). V lost 0 bases and J lost 5, with 13 bases in between. CDR3 length equals 16 residues. Germline V CDR1 and CDR2: MNHEY, SVGAGI.

The chain carries TRBV4-3 and TRBJ2-3, with D perhaps TRBD2 (5 bases). In germline, CDR1 is LGHNA, CDR2 YSLEER. The V gene lost 4 bases and the J gene lost 5 bases, with 19 bases spanning the gap. The CDR3 length is 16 residues. CDR3 region: CASSPHTGLAGDTQYF. The DNA for the CDR3 is TGCGCCAGCAGCCCTCATACTGGTCTAGCTGGAGATACGCAGTATTTT.

In its sample, this clonotype was seen a few times. The chain combines TRBV20-1 with TRBJ2-7; 10 bases are a match to TRBD2. V was pared by 0 bases and J by 4 bases, with 6 bases of the junction left unmatched. CDR3 length equals 15 residues. The V gene's germline CDR1 is DFQATT and CDR2 SNEGSKA (reference sequence). As DNA, the CDR3 is TGCAGTGCTAGAGATTTTAGCGGGGGGATATACGAGCAGTACTTC. Translated, it gives CSARDFSGGIYEQYF.

J is TRBJ2-1 and V is TRBV18; 7 nucleotides agree with TRBD2. The CDR3 is 13 amino acids. Trimming at V came to 6 bases and at J to 6 bases, leaving 5 bases not matched to a gene. Germline lookup yields CDR1 KGHSH and CDR2 LQKENI. The CDR3 nucleotides are TGTGCCAGCTCGCCCGGGACTACCAATGAGCAGTTCTTC. This codes for CASSPGTTNEQFF.

This clonotype was counted at least ten times. The rearrangement uses TRBV6-5 and TRBJ1-2; unclear D gene. The CDR3 has 15 residues. Germline CDR1 and CDR2: MNHEY and SVGAGI. Trimming pared 4 bases from V and 4 bases from J, leaving 16 bases between. CDR3 nucleotide sequence: TGTGCCAGCAGTTCCGGCGGAGGGCGAGGCTATGGCTACACCTTC. The encoded protein is CASSSGGGRGYGYTF.

The chain recombines TRBV15 with TRBJ1-1; 7 bases match TRBD1. The CDR3 is made up of 17 amino acids. The germline CDR1 and CDR2 sequences are LNHNV and YYDKDF (reference sequence). Trimming removed 1 base from V and 1 base from J; junction bases left unmatched: 9. CDR3 coding DNA: TGTGCCACCAGCAGAGGTCCAGGGGACAGAGGGAACACTGAAGCTTTCTTT. The encoded protein is CATSRGPGDRGNTEAFF.